A single sample is the source of the 32 T cell receptor beta chains below, sequenced in a study of T cells in Graves' hyperthyroidism and ophthalmopathy. It was RNA transcripts that yielded the amplified TCR beta CDR3 regions. An initial round of RT-PCR targeting the TCR CDR3 relied on the HTBI primer set. TCRdb reanalysed the multiplex PCR reads using MiXCR and keeps one entry per CDR3 protein. The sample lists hundreds of thousands of distinct CDR3 sequences, around 20% occurring once. Sequencing was carried out using blood. All receptors come from a man aged 30 to 45 with Graves' ophthalmopathy.

J is TRBJ2-1 and V is TRBV20-1; D is uncertain. V shed 3 bases and J shed 3 bases, with 15 bases lying between them. The CDR3 has 15 amino acids. Germline V lookup: CDR1 DFQATT, CDR2 SNEGSKA (reference sequence). The CDR3 region has the DNA TGCAGTGCTAGGCCAGGCAGCTGGGGCTACAATGAGCAGTTCTTC. Translated, it gives CSARPGSWGYNEQFF.

This clonotype has more than one count but fewer than ten. V gene TRBV9 combines with J gene TRBJ2-3, with 9 bases fitting TRBD1. The CDR3 is 15 residues long. V was pared by 0 bases and J by 3 bases, with 2 bases of the junction left unmatched. Per germline, CDR1 SGDLS and CDR2 YYNGEE. The CDR3 coding sequence is TGTGCCAGCAGCGTAGGGGACAGGGAGACAGATACGCAGTATTTT. Translated, it gives CASSVGDRETDTQYF.

This clonotype came up a few times. Germline and junction disagree at one end, which may indicate a read error. The CDR3 bases are TGTGCCACCGGCAGAGAGGTGAACATCGGAAACACCATATATTTT. Amino acid sequence: CATGREVNIGNTIYF. The gene calls are TRBV15 and TRBJ1-3; no clear D. This CDR3 contains 15 residues. Germline CDR1 is LNHNV and CDR2 is YYDKDF (reference sequence).

The chain joins TRBV6-5 to TRBJ2-7; 11 bases map to TRBD1. CDR1 is MNHEY and CDR2 is SVGAGI in the germline V gene. The V and J ends lost 2 bases and 2 bases, in that order; junction bases with no gene match: 8. The CDR3 is 17 amino acids. The DNA of the CDR3 is TGTGCCAGCAGTTACGGGCTCCCGGGACAGGGGGCCTACGAGCAGTACTTC. It specifies CASSYGLPGQGAYEQYF.

This clonotype was seen more than once but under ten times. The CDR3 loop reads CSARGPGDYNEQFF. The CDR3 bases are TGCAGTGCTAGAGGTCCAGGGGACTACAATGAGCAGTTCTTC. The J gene is TRBJ2-1, the V gene TRBV20-1; TRBD1 might be the D (6 bases). V lost 1 base, J lost 3 bases, and 10 bases lay in between. Germline lookup yields CDR1 DFQATT and CDR2 SNEGSKA (reference sequence). CDR3 length equals 14 residues.

This clonotype was counted at least ten times. The chain couples TRBV10-3 to TRBJ1-1; D is uncertain. Germline V gives CDR1 ENHRY, CDR2 SYGVKD. The CDR3 length is 12 residues. The V gene lost 6 bases and the J gene lost 4 bases, with 9 bases spanning the gap. The CDR3 loop reads CAIRGPGTEAFF. The DNA of the CDR3 is TGTGCCATCAGGGGTCCGGGCACTGAAGCTTTCTTT.

This clonotype was seen at least ten times. This chain joins TRBV30 and TRBJ1-1; D is unclear. The ends were cut back, 2 bases at V and 5 bases at J, with 6 bases in the middle. The CDR3 has 11 amino acids. Germline CDR1 is GTSNPN and CDR2 is SVGIG (reference sequence). The DNA of the CDR3 is TGTGCCTGGAGTCTGGGGACTGAAGCTTTCTTT. Protein sequence: CAWSLGTEAFF.

Note on this clonotype: One end of the junction varies from germline; a read error may be responsible. The chain couples TRBV11-2 to TRBJ2-1, with D uncertain. In germline, CDR1 is SGHAT, CDR2 FQNNGV. The length of the CDR3 is 15 residues. CDR3 residues: CASSKRALSTNERFF. DNA for the CDR3: TGCGCCAGCAGCAAAAGGGCCCTTTCTACAAATGAGCGGTTCTTC.

At least ten counts were recorded for this clonotype. The rearrangement joins TRBV5-1 to TRBJ1-1; maybe TRBD1 (5 bases). The CDR3 spans 15 residues. Germline V gene data show CDR1 as SGHRS and CDR2 as YFSETQ. V gave up 0 bases and J gave up 4 bases, with 13 bases separating them. In DNA form, the CDR3 reads TGCGCCAGCAGCTTGGCCCAGGGAGGGAGCACTGAAGCTTTCTTT. Translating gives CASSLAQGGSTEAFF.

This clonotype was recorded at least ten times. At one end, the junction sequence differs from germline, possibly due to a read error. The rearrangement uses TRBV28 and TRBJ1-5; 7 nucleotides match TRBD1. CDR1 is MDHEN and CDR2 is SYDVKM in the germline V gene. The CDR3 covers 13 residues. The DNA of the CDR3 is TGTGCCAGCAGCGTAGGGGGCAAACAGCCCCAGCATTTT. This gives the protein CASSVGGKQPQHF.

Regarding this clonotype: This likely comes from a read error, as the CDR3 has no conserved phenylalanine or tryptophan at its end. The CDR3 loop reads CASSPPLDRINYGYTL. The CDR3 nucleotides are TGTGCCAGCAGCCCGCCGTTGGACAGGATTAACTATGGCTACACCCTC. This chain links TRBV7-9 with TRBJ1-2; 7 nucleotides align to TRBD1. The length of the CDR3 is 16 residues. Germline V lookup: CDR1 SEHNR, CDR2 FQNEAQ (reference sequence). Losses at the gene ends were 5 bases for V and 1 base for J; bases not matched to a gene: 10.

The chain combines TRBV19 with TRBJ1-5; TRBD1 might be the D (6 bases). CDR1 and CDR2 from the germline V gene are LNHDA and SQIVND (reference sequence). V lost 3 bases, J lost 7 bases, and 10 bases lay in between. The length of the CDR3 is 13 residues. This CDR3 is CASSISGAQPQHF. For the CDR3, the DNA is TGTGCCAGTAGTATTTCAGGGGCCCAGCCCCAGCATTTT.

The rearrangement joins TRBV9 to TRBJ1-6; 9 bases fit TRBD1. J was trimmed by 6 bases and V by 2 bases; bases with no gene match: 6. The CDR3 consists of 16 residues. Germline V gives CDR1 SGDLS, CDR2 YYNGEE. The CDR3 sequence: CASSVGTGFFNSPLHF. Here the CDR3 DNA reads TGTGCCAGCAGCGTGGGGACAGGGTTCTTTAATTCACCCCTCCACTTT.

This clonotype was seen at least ten times. The V call is TRBV5-1, the J call TRBJ2-7; 8 bases are shared with TRBD2. CDR1 is SGHRS and CDR2 is YFSETQ in the germline V gene. The CDR3 spans 15 residues. V shed 0 bases and J 5 bases; nucleotides not matched to a gene: 7. CDR3 DNA: TGCGCCAGCAGCTTGGTATCAAGCGGGAGCCACGAGCAGTACTTC. Amino acids: CASSLVSSGSHEQYF.

Concerning this clonotype itself: The junction does not match germline at one end; this may be a read error. The V and J genes are TRBV27 and TRBJ2-1, with 9 positions matching TRBD2. From germline, CDR1 is MNHEY and CDR2 SMNVEV (reference sequence). This CDR3 is 15 amino acids long. The CDR3 loop is CASTRSGRIYNGQFF. DNA for the CDR3: TGTGCCAGCACCCGTAGCGGGAGAATCTACAATGGGCAGTTCTTC.

The CDR3 region has the DNA TGTGCCAGCAGTTACTCGACCGGGACAGGCCATCAGCCCCAGCATTTT. This translates into CASSYSTGTGHQPQHF. V is TRBV6-5 and J is TRBJ1-5, with 8 positions matching TRBD1. Germline CDR1 reads MNHEY; CDR2 reads SVGAGI. Trimming at V came to 0 bases and at J to 5 bases, leaving 6 bases not matched to a gene. This CDR3 comprises 16 residues.

This clonotype has only a few counts. This chain joins TRBV28 and TRBJ1-2; D call uncertain. The V gene's germline CDR1 is MDHEN and CDR2 SYDVKM. Trimming shortened V by 4 bases and J by 2 bases, and 8 bases separated the two germline ends. There are 13 residues in the CDR3. The CDR3, as DNA: TGTGCCAGCAGTTCTTTAGCAAACTATGGCTACACCTTC. It translates to CASSSLANYGYTF.

The chain joins TRBV15 to TRBJ2-1; a possible D gene is TRBD2 (5 bases). Deletions cut 0 bases from V and 3 bases from J, with 12 bases between. The CDR3 is 16 residues long. Germline-derived CDR1 and CDR2 are LNHNV and YYDKDF (reference sequence). The CDR3 here is CATSRDGRALYNEQFF. CDR3 DNA sequence: TGTGCCACCAGCAGAGATGGGCGGGCTCTCTACAATGAGCAGTTCTTC.

V is TRBV27 and J is TRBJ2-1; TRBD1 aligns across 12 bases. The V and J ends lost 5 bases and 7 bases, in that order; junction bases with no gene match: 9. The CDR3 extends over 16 amino acids. Germline CDR1 is MNHEY and CDR2 is SMNVEV (reference sequence). Here the CDR3 reads CASSTGQGAFWNEQFF. In DNA, the CDR3 is TGTGCCAGCAGTACGGGACAGGGGGCTTTTTGGAATGAGCAGTTCTTC.

Ten or more counts support this clonotype. The CDR3 DNA reads as TGTGCCAGCAGCTTGGGACTAGCGGGAGGGCGGGGGCAGTTCTTC. This sequence encodes CASSLGLAGGRGQFF. J is TRBJ2-1 and V is TRBV11-2; 16 nucleotides match TRBD2. Losses at the gene ends were 3 bases for V and 12 bases for J; bases not matched to a gene: 5. This CDR3 has 15 residues. Germline CDR1 and CDR2: SGHAT and FQNNGV.

This chain links TRBV29-1 with TRBJ1-2; D unclear. The CDR3 has 11 residues. Germline V CDR1 and CDR2: SQVTM, ANQGSEA. Trimming cost V 5 bases and J 6 bases, with 10 bases left between them. The CDR3 spells CSVKFRHGYTF. The CDR3 DNA sequence: TGCAGCGTTAAATTCCGCCATGGCTACACCTTC.

Comment on this clonotype: A much larger clonotype is one base distant, so this may be a read error. In DNA form, the CDR3 reads TGTGCCAGCAGCTCAGAGGAGCGGGGTACCTACGAGCAGTACTTC. Residues: CASSSEERGTYEQYF. The genes are TRBV7-2 and TRBJ2-7; TRBD2 matches at 7 bases. V gave up 4 bases and J gave up 2 bases; unmatched junction bases: 8. CDR1 is SGHTA, CDR2 FQGNSA, per germline. This CDR3 is built from 15 residues. The variable domain in full, with the rest retrieved from reference TRBV7-2 and TRBJ2-7, is GAGVSQSPSNKVTEKGKDVELRCDPISGHTALYWYRQSLGQGLEFLIYFQGNSAPDKSGLPSDRFSAERTGGSVSTLTIQRTQQEDSAVYLCASSSEERGTYEQYFGPGTRLTVT.

The chain has TRBV27 and TRBJ2-5; D remains unclear. The V gene lost 6 bases and the J gene lost 7 bases, with 18 bases spanning the gap. The CDR3 consists of 14 residues. Germline V gene data show CDR1 as MNHEY and CDR2 as SMNVEV (reference sequence). The CDR3, as DNA: TGTGCCAGCAGGACAAACTCTCGGTCGGGGACCCAGTACTTC. It specifies CASRTNSRSGTQYF.

This chain uses TRBV10-3 with TRBJ1-3; tentatively, D is TRBD1 (6 bases). Germline V lookup: CDR1 ENHRY, CDR2 SYGVKD. This CDR3 is 15 amino acids long. Trimming removed 6 bases from V and 4 bases from J, with 16 bases in between. The CDR3 DNA follows: TGTGCCATCAGACTACAGGGAAGCTCAGGAAACACCATATATTTT. It codes for CAIRLQGSSGNTIYF.

The V and J genes are TRBV6-2 or TRBV6-3 and TRBJ2-3; the match to TRBD2 covers 8 bases. Germline V CDR1 and CDR2: MNHEY, SVGEGT. CDR3 size: 13 residues. V shed 7 bases and J 3 bases; nucleotides not matched to a gene: 3. CDR3 amino acids: CASTIAGTDTQYF. Here the CDR3 DNA reads TGTGCCAGCACCATAGCGGGAACAGATACGCAGTATTTT.

The sample holds a few counts of this clonotype. The J gene is TRBJ2-1, the V gene TRBV10-3, with TRBD2 matching 12 bases. Germline values: CDR1 ENHRY, CDR2 SYGVKD. V lost 2 bases to trimming and J lost 4 bases; unmatched junction nucleotides: 12. CDR3 length: 19 amino acids. CDR3 in amino acids: CAISEITSGRPNPYNEQFF. The CDR3 nucleotides read TGTGCCATCAGTGAGATCACTAGCGGGAGGCCAAATCCATACAATGAGCAGTTCTTC.

This clonotype was counted a few times. The chain combines TRBV10-3 with TRBJ2-3; 11 bases fit TRBD2. Looked up from germline, CDR1 is ENHRY and CDR2 is SYGVKD. Trimming at V came to 0 bases and at J to 0 bases, leaving 11 bases not matched to a gene. The CDR3 sequence is 20 residues long. CDR3 region: CAISESTSGSAGSSTDTQYF. The CDR3 DNA follows: TGTGCCATCAGTGAGTCCACTAGCGGGAGTGCTGGCTCTAGCACAGATACGCAGTATTTT.

Worth noting for this clonotype: This clone may be a read error of a much larger clone one base away. The V call is TRBV6-1, the J call TRBJ1-4; TRBD1 is a possible D gene (6 bases). The CDR3 covers 11 residues. The germline V gene has CDR1 MNHNS and CDR2 SASEGT. The CDR3 DNA follows: TGTGCCAGCAGTCCAGGGGAAAAACTGGTTTTT. It translates to CASSPGEKLVF.

This clonotype was seen a few times. The J gene is TRBJ2-1, the V gene TRBV7-6; 10 bases are a match to TRBD2. The germline V gene encodes CDR1 SGHVS and CDR2 FNYEAQ. The CDR3 consists of 16 residues. V shed 1 base, J shed 10 bases, and the junction held 10 bases outside the gene matches. CDR3 sequence reads: CASSLVSSGSKREQFF. CDR3 coding DNA: TGTGCCAGCAGCTTAGTATCTAGCGGGAGTAAGCGGGAGCAGTTCTTC.

This clonotype has only a few counts. The genes are TRBV5-4 and TRBJ2-5, with D possibly being TRBD2 (7 bases). Germline CDR1 is SGHNT and CDR2 is YYREEE (reference sequence). Trimming took off 4 bases at V and 5 bases at J, with 21 bases between the two ends. The CDR3 totals 16 residues. The CDR3 region is CASSPGYGGARETQYF. CDR3 nucleotide sequence: TGTGCCAGCAGCCCTGGATATGGGGGGGCGCGGGAGACCCAGTACTTC. The whole variable domain, remainder taken from reference TRBV5-4 and TRBJ2-5, is ETGVTQSPTHLIKTRGQQVTLRCSSQSGHNTVSWYQQALGQGPQFIFQYYREEENGRGNFPPRFSGLQFPNYSSELNVNALELDDSALYLCASSPGYGGARETQYFGPGTRLLVL.

Many counts were recorded for this clonotype. The chain combines TRBV5-1 with TRBJ2-3, with 8 bases aligning to TRBD2. The germline V gene has CDR1 SGHRS and CDR2 YFSETQ. V shed 7 bases, J shed 1 base, and the junction held 8 bases outside the gene matches. The CDR3 is 15 residues long. The CDR3 DNA is TGCGCCAGCTACAGCGGGAGCTTTGGCACAGATACGCAGTATTTT. Its protein product is CASYSGSFGTDTQYF.

This clonotype was recorded many times. The chain couples TRBV30 to TRBJ2-5; TRBD2 agrees at 9 bases. Germline assignment: CDR1 GTSNPN and CDR2 SVGIG (reference sequence). The V and J ends lost 5 bases and 4 bases, in that order; junction bases with no gene match: 14. This CDR3 region has 16 residues. CDR3 in DNA: TGTGCCTGGGACGCGGGAGCGGGAGGACGGTCAGAGACCCAGTACTTC. Protein: CAWDAGAGGRSETQYF.